These T cell receptor beta chains were read from a single sample in a study of shared clonotypes between healthy human individuals. Assay: immunoSEQ multiplex PCR; the TCRdb copy retains only in-frame clones and omits some. The table has approximately 2,300,000 clones, around 93% seen once; the top ten hold about 0.41%. The sample comprised naive CD4+ T cells from PBMCs. The source of these receptors is a man aged 18 to 29 in good health. Some clones in this sample may be carry-over from other donors' samples. Both conserved end residues are part of each CDR3. Each record gives: V gene, D gene, J gene, clone size, CDR3 protein, CDR3 DNA. The D gene is left open where the match is weak. The listing skips clone size in some rows; elsewhere it reads once, few, many or a size class.

TRBV2	TRBD2	TRBJ2-2	NA	CASSDSSGSVTGELFF	TGTGCCAGCAGTGACTCGAGCGGGAGTGTCACCGGGGAGCTGTTTTTT
TRBV5-6	NA	TRBJ1-4	once	CASSFGTFTNEKLFF	TGTGCCAGCAGCTTTGGGACATTTACTAATGAAAAACTGTTTTTT
TRBV28	NA	TRBJ1-1	once	CASSLGPRNTEAFF	TGTGCCAGCAGTTTAGGTCCGCGAAACACTGAAGCTTTCTTT
TRBV10-3	TRBD1	TRBJ2-1	NA	CAISTLIQGPHEQFF	TGTGCCATCAGTACATTAATACAGGGGCCCCATGAGCAGTTCTTC
TRBV7-2	NA	TRBJ1-1	NA	CASSWTRNTEAFF	TGTGCCAGCAGCTGGACACGGAACACTGAAGCTTTCTTT
TRBV28	NA	TRBJ1-4	NA	CASSEQGGNEKLFF	TGTGCCAGCAGTGAACAAGGGGGTAATGAAAAACTGTTTTTT
TRBV19	NA	TRBJ2-7	NA	CASSMRAANEQYF	TGTGCCAGTAGTATGAGGGCCGCTAACGAGCAGTACTTC
TRBV5-1	NA	TRBJ2-7	NA	CASSFRGGSYEQYF	TGCGCCAGCAGCTTCCGTGGGGGGTCGTACGAGCAGTACTTC
TRBV5-1	NA	TRBJ1-2	few	CASSELTTAYGYTF	TGCGCCAGCAGCGAACTCACGACGGCCTATGGCTACACCTTC
TRBV9	TRBD2	TRBJ2-3	NA	CASSVVGGSSTDTQYF	TGTGCCAGCAGCGTAGTCGGCGGGAGCAGCACAGATACGCAGTATTTT
TRBV5-1	TRBD1	TRBJ2-5	NA	CASSLNPPRQGGETQYF	TGCGCCAGCAGCTTGAACCCGCCCCGACAGGGGGGAGAGACCCAGTACTTC
TRBV30	NA	TRBJ2-1	NA	CAWSQDSYNEQFF	TGTGCCTGGAGCCAGGACAGTTACAATGAGCAGTTCTTC
TRBV4-2	NA	TRBJ2-7	NA	CASSQEVRREQYF	TGTGCCAGCAGCCAAGAAGTCAGGCGGGAGCAGTACTTC
TRBV18	NA	TRBJ2-3	NA	CASSLEMGTTDTQYF	TGTGCCAGCTCACTCGAGATGGGGACCACAGATACGCAGTATTTT
TRBV30	TRBD1	TRBJ2-1	NA	CAWSVLGTGGDPDEQFF	TGTGCCTGGAGTGTATTAGGGACAGGGGGTGACCCGGATGAGCAGTTCTTC
TRBV29-1	TRBD1	TRBJ1-4	NA	CSALTSGQATNEKLFF	TGCAGCGCCCTGACCTCGGGACAGGCAACTAATGAAAAACTGTTTTTT
TRBV9	NA	TRBJ2-1	once	CASSGTGESYNEQFF	TGTGCCAGCAGCGGGACGGGGGAATCCTACAATGAGCAGTTCTTC
TRBV6-6	TRBD2	TRBJ2-1	NA	CASSITGGIYNEQFF	TGTGCCAGCAGTATAACGGGAGGGATATACAATGAGCAGTTCTTC
TRBV15	NA	TRBJ2-1	NA	CATSRDGGKLLQQFF	TGTGCCACCAGCAGAGATGGGGGGAAACTTCTCCAGCAGTTCTTC
TRBV28	NA	TRBJ2-6	NA	CASSSSRGANVLTF	TGTGCCAGCAGTTCCAGTAGGGGGGCCAACGTCCTGACTTTC
TRBV6-5	NA	TRBJ2-7	NA	CASKTRRGSYEQYF	TGTGCCAGCAAAACGCGTAGAGGATCCTACGAGCAGTACTTC
TRBV28	TRBD1	TRBJ2-4	NA	CASSRQGNIQYF	TGTGCCAGCAGCCGACAGGGAAACATTCAGTACTTC
TRBV5-1	NA	TRBJ2-2	NA	CASSPAAGSIGELFF	TGCGCCAGCAGCCCGGCGGCAGGGAGTATCGGGGAGCTGTTTTTT
TRBV28	TRBD1	TRBJ1-3	NA	CASSSVGTGGAIYF	TGTGCCAGCAGTTCTGTTGGGACAGGGGGCGCCATATATTTT
TRBV28	TRBD2	TRBJ2-4	NA	CASSSVGLAGVYIQYF	TGTGCCAGCAGCTCCGTGGGACTAGCGGGAGTATACATTCAGTACTTC
TRBV6-5	NA	TRBJ1-5	NA	CASRLKDTSNQPQHF	TGTGCCAGCAGGCTTAAGGATACGAGCAATCAGCCCCAGCATTTT
TRBV27	NA	TRBJ1-1	NA	CASSLTFAGTEAFF	TGTGCCAGCAGTTTAACATTTGCGGGAACTGAAGCTTTCTTT
TRBV5-1	TRBD2	TRBJ2-2	NA	CASSLLSGSGTGELFF	TGCGCCAGCAGCTTGCTTAGCGGGAGTGGTACCGGGGAGCTGTTTTTT
TRBV6-1	TRBD1	TRBJ1-2	NA	CASSEIGQGGYGYTF	TGTGCCAGCAGTGAAATAGGACAGGGTGGCTATGGCTACACCTTC
TRBV23-1	NA	TRBJ1-3	NA	CASSQSEGTGNTIYF	TGCGCCAGCAGTCAATCGGAGGGGACTGGAAACACCATATATTTT
TRBV28	TRBD2	TRBJ2-1	once	CASSSGTIKYNEQFF	TGTGCCAGCAGCTCCGGGACTATAAAATACAATGAGCAGTTCTTC
TRBV7-3	NA	TRBJ1-1	few	CASSLPGPNTEAFF	TGTGCCAGCAGCTTACCGGGTCCGAACACTGAAGCTTTCTTT
TRBV5-1	NA	TRBJ2-7	NA	CASSRPDSYEQYF	TGCGCCAGCAGCCGACCGGACTCCTACGAGCAGTACTTC
TRBV28	TRBD1	TRBJ1-3	NA	CASNRRQGGNTIYF	TGTGCCAGCAACCGAAGACAGGGGGGGAACACCATATATTTT
TRBV11-3	TRBD1	TRBJ2-7	NA	CASSSTGTGGSEQYF	TGTGCCAGCAGCTCCACGGGGACAGGCGGATCCGAGCAGTACTTC
TRBV30	TRBD2	TRBJ2-1	NA	CAWNRLAGANEQFF	TGTGCCTGGAATCGTCTAGCGGGGGCCAATGAGCAGTTCTTC
TRBV5-4	NA	TRBJ1-1	once	CASSPGGTTTEAFF	TGTGCCAGCAGCCCGGGAGGGACGACGACTGAAGCTTTCTTT
TRBV21-1	NA	TRBJ1-2	NA	CASSKGTVYGYTF	TGTGCCAGCAGCAAAGGGACGGTCTATGGCTACACCTTC
TRBV18	NA	TRBJ2-5	NA	CASSPPGLQETQYF	TGTGCCAGCTCACCACCGGGCTTACAAGAGACCCAGTACTTC
TRBV2	NA	TRBJ2-7	NA	CASSRALYEQYF	TGTGCCAGCAGTCGGGCCCTCTACGAGCAGTACTTC
TRBV11-1	TRBD1	TRBJ2-3	NA	CASSLVGQGAPDTQYF	TGTGCCAGCAGCTTAGTCGGACAGGGGGCCCCAGATACGCAGTATTTT
TRBV9	TRBD1	TRBJ2-3	NA	CASSKQGLRTDTQYF	TGTGCCAGCAGCAAACAGGGGTTAAGGACAGATACGCAGTATTTT
TRBV7-2	NA	TRBJ1-1	NA	CASSWGREAFF	TGTGCCAGCAGTTGGGGCCGTGAAGCTTTCTTT
TRBV2	TRBD2	TRBJ2-5	NA	CASGPGTSGETQYF	TGTGCCAGCGGGCCGGGGACTAGCGGAGAGACCCAGTACTTC
TRBV9	NA	TRBJ2-5	NA	CASSANLGGETQYF	TGTGCCAGCAGCGCCAATCTAGGGGGAGAGACCCAGTACTTC
TRBV7-9	NA	TRBJ2-7	NA	CASSLGGFSYEQYF	TGTGCCAGCAGCTTAGGGGGCTTCTCCTACGAGCAGTACTTC